The source of this T cell receptor (beta chain) is a study of Ad26.COV2.S vaccination and SARS-CoV-2 variants. Study background: Ad26.COV2.S given intramuscularly, once or twice 56 days apart. Findings and caveats of the study: In TCR breadth and depth analyses, total T cell responses may have been underestimated.

The method was immunoSEQ multiplex PCR; TCRdb's version includes in-frame clones alone and lacks a portion of them. The repertoire holds around 250,000 clones, with approximately 89% as singletons. A note on this clone: As yet, its antigen is unknown.

The treatment: 15 to 20 received Ad26.COV2.S at low or high dose, single or two shots; about five received placebo; per-sample allocation not given. Repertoires come from day 63 after the first vaccine or placebo injection. A Boston donor was an adult aged 18-55 years. The length of the CDR3 is 12 residues. V was trimmed by 2 bases and J by 6 bases, leaving 9 bases between them. Germline assignment: CDR1 SGHRS and CDR2 YFSETQ. V and J are TRBV5-1 and TRBJ2-7; D is uncertain. This clonotype originated in a person between 18 and 65 years old who received the Ad26.COV2.S COVID-19 vaccine or a placebo. Material: peripheral blood, obtained in a trial of Ad26.COV2.S vaccine versus placebo. CDR3 bases: TGCGCCAGCAGCTTCCCCTCGGGCGAGCAGTACTTC. Its translation is CASSFPSGEQYF.